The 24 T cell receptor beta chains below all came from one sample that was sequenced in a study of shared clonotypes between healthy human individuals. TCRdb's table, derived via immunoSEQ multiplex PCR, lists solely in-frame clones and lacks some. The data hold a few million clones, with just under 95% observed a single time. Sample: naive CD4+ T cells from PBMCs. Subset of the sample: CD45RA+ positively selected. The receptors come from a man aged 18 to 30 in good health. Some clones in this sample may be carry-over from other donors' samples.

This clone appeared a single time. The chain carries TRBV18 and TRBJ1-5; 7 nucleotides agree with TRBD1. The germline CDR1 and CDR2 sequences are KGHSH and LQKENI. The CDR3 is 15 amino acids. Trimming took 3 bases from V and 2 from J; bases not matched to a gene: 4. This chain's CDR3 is CASSPTGERNQPQHF. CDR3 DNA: TGTGCCAGCTCACCCACAGGGGAACGCAATCAGCCCCAGCATTTT.

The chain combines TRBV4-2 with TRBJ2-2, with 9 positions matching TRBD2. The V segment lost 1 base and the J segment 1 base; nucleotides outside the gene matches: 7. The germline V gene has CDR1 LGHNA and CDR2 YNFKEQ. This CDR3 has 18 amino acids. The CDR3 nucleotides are TGTGCCAGCAGCCAAGTGGTTTGGCGGGGGGGGAACACCGGGGAGCTGTTTTTT. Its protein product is CASSQVVWRGGNTGELFF.

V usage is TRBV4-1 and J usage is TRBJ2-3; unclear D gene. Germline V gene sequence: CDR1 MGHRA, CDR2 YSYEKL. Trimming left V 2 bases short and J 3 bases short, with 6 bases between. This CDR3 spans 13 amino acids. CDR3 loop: CASSQPSTDTQYF. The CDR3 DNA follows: TGCGCCAGCAGCCAACCATCGACAGATACGCAGTATTTT.

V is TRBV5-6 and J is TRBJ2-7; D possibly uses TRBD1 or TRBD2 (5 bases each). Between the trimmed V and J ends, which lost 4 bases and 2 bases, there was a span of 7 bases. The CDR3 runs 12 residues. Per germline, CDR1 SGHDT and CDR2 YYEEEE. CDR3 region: CASSGGPYEQYF. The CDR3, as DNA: TGTGCCAGCAGCGGGGGACCCTACGAGCAGTACTTC.

The CDR3 sequence is CAITGQRGGDEQFF. CDR3 bases: TGTGCCATTACGGGCCAGCGGGGTGGCGATGAGCAGTTCTTC. The chain carries TRBV2 and TRBJ2-1; 7 nucleotides align to TRBD2. The V gene's germline CDR1 is SNHLY and CDR2 FYNNEI. CDR3 length: 14 residues. V gave up 10 bases and J gave up 8 bases; unmatched junction bases: 14.

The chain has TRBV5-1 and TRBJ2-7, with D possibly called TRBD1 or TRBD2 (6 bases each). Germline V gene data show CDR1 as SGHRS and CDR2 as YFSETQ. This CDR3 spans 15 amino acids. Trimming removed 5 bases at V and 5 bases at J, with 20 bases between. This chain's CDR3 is CASRAVGGILDEQYF. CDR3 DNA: TGCGCCAGCAGGGCCGTAGGGGGGATTCTCGACGAGCAGTACTTC.

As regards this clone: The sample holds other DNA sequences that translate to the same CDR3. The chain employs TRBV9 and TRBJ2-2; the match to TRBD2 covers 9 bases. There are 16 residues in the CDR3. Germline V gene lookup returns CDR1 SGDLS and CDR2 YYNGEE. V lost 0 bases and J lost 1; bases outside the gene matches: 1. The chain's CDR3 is CASSVGLAVNTGELFF. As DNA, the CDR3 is TGTGCCAGCAGCGTAGGACTAGCGGTGAACACCGGGGAGCTGTTTTTT.

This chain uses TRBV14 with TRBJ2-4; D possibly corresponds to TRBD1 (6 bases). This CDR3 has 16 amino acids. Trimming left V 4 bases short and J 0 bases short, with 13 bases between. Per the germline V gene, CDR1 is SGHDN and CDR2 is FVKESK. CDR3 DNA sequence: TGTGCCAGCAGCCCCCGGACAGATGTAGCCAAAAACATTCAGTACTTC. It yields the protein CASSPRTDVAKNIQYF.

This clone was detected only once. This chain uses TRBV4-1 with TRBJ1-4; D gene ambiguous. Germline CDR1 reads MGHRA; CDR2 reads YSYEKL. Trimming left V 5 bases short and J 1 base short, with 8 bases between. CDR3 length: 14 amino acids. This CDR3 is CASSGRVTNEKLFF. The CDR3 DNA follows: TGCGCCAGCAGCGGGAGGGTAACTAATGAAAAACTGTTTTTT.

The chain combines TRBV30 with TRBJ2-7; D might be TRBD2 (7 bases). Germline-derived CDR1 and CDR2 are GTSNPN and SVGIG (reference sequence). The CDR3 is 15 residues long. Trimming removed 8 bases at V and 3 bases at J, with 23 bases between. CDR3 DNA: TGTGCCGGCCGGACGGCCAAGGGGGGGGGCTACGAGCAGTACTTC. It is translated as CAGRTAKGGGYEQYF.

DNA for the CDR3: TGTGCCAGCAGCGTGACTAGCAACCGTGAGCAGTTCTTC. The encoded protein is CASSVTSNREQFF. The chain is built from TRBV9 and TRBJ2-1; 7 bases line up with TRBD2. CDR1 SGDLS and CDR2 YYNGEE come from the germline V gene. Germline trimming cut 2 bases from V and 9 bases from J; bases unmatched to any gene: 5. This CDR3 contains 13 residues.

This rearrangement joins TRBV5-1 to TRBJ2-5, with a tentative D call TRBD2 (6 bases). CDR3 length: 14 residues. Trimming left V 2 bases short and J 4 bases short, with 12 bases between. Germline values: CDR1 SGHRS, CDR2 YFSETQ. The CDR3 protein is CASSFRAEGETQYF. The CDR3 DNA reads TGCGCCAGCAGCTTTCGGGCGGAGGGAGAGACCCAGTACTTC.

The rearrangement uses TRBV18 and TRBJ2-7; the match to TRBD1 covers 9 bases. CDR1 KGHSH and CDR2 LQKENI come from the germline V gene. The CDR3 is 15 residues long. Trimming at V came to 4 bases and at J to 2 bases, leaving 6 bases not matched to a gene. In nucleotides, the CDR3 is TGTGCCAGCTCACTGGACAGGGGATTCGCCTACGAGCAGTACTTC. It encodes CASSLDRGFAYEQYF. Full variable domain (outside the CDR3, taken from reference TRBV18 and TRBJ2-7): NAGVMQNPRHLVRRRGQEARLRCSPMKGHSHVYWYRQLPEEGLKFMVYLQKENIIDESGMPKERFSAEFPKEGPSILRIQQVVRGDSAAYFCASSLDRGFAYEQYFGPGTRLTVT.

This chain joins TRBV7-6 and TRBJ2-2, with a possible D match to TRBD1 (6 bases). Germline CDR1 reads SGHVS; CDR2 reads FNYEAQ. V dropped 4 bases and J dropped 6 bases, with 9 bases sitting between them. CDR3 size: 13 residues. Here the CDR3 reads CASSSGVPGELFF. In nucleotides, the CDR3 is TGTGCCAGCAGCTCAGGGGTCCCCGGGGAGCTGTTTTTT.

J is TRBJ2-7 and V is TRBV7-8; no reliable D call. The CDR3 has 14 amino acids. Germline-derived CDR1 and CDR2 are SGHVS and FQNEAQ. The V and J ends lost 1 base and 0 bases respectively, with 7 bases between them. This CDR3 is CASSLERSSYEQYF. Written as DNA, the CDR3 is TGTGCCAGCAGCTTAGAGAGGAGCTCCTACGAGCAGTACTTC.

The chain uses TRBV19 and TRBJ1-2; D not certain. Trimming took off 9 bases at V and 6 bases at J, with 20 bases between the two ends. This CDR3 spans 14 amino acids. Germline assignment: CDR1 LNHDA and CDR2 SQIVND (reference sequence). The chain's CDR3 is CASTPRARIDGYTF. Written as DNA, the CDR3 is TGTGCCAGCACCCCTCGCGCACGGATTGATGGCTACACCTTC.

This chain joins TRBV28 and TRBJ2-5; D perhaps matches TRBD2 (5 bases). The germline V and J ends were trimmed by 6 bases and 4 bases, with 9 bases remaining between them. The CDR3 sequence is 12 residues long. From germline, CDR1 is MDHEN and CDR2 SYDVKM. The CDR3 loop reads CASRGRRETQYF. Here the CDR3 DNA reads TGTGCCAGCAGGGGGAGACGAGAGACCCAGTACTTC.

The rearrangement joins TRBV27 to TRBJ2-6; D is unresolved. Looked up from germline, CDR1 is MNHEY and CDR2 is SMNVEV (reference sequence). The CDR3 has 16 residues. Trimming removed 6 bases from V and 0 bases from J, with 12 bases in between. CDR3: CASRGSLTSGANVLTF. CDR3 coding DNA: TGTGCCAGCAGGGGGTCCCTTACCTCTGGGGCCAACGTCCTGACTTTC. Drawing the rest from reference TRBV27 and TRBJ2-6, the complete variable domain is EAQVTQNPRYLITVTGKKLTVTCSQNMNHEYMSWYRQDPGLGLRQIYYSMNVEVTDKGDVPEGYKVSRKEKRNFPLILESPSPNQTSLYFCASRGSLTSGANVLTFGAGSRLTVL.

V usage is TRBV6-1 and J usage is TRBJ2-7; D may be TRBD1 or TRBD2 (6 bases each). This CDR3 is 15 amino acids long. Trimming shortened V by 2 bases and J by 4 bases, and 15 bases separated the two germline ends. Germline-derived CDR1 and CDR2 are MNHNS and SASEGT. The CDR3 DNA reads TGTGCCAGCAGTGAATTAGGGGGAGGTTATTACGAGCAGTACTTC. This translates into CASSELGGGYYEQYF.

This CDR3 is CASSADGLAYF. Written as DNA, the CDR3 is TGCGCCAGCAGCGCCGACGGACTCGCGTACTTC. The chain couples TRBV5-1 to TRBJ2-7, with D perhaps TRBD2 (5 bases). CDR3 length equals 11 residues. V was shortened by 4 bases and J by 12 bases, with 14 bases between the two germline ends. CDR1 is SGHRS, CDR2 YFSETQ, per germline. Supplemented by reference TRBV5-1 and TRBJ2-7, the full variable domain reads KAGVTQTPRYLIKTRGQQVTLSCSPISGHRSVSWYQQTPGQGLQFLFEYFSETQRNKGNFPGRFSGRQFSNSRSEMNVSTLELGDSALYLCASSADGLAYFGPGTRLTVT.

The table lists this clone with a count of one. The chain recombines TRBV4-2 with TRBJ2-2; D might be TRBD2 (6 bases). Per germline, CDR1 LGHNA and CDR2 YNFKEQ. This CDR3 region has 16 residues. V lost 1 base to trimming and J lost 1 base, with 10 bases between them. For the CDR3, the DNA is TGTGCCAGCAGCCAAGGCGGCGGGGTGAACACCGGGGAGCTGTTTTTT. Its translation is CASSQGGGVNTGELFF.

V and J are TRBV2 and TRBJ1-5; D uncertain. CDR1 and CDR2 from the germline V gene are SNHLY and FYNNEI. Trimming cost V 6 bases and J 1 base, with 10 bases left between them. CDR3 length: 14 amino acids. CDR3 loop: CASSRTMSNQPQHF. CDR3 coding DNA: TGTGCCAGCAGCCGGACCATGAGCAATCAGCCCCAGCATTTT. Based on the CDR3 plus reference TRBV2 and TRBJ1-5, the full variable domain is EPEVTQTPSHQVTQMGQEVILRCVPISNHLYFYWYRQILGQKVEFLVSFYNNEISEKSEIFDDQFSVERPDGSNFTLKIRSTKLEDSAMYFCASSRTMSNQPQHFGDGTRLSIL.

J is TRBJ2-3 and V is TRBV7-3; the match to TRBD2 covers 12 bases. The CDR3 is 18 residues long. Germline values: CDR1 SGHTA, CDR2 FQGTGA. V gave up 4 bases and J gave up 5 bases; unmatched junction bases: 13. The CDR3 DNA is TGTGCCAGCAGCTCCGGACTAGCGGGACCAGGTTCGGGAGATACGCAGTATTTT. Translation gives CASSSGLAGPGSGDTQYF.

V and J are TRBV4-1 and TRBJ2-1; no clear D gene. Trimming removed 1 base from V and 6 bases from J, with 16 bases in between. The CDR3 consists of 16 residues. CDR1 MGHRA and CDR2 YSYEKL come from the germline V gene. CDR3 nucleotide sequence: TGCGCCAGCAGCCAAGGGTGGATACCGGGTGGCAATGAGCAGTTCTTC. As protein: CASSQGWIPGGNEQFF.